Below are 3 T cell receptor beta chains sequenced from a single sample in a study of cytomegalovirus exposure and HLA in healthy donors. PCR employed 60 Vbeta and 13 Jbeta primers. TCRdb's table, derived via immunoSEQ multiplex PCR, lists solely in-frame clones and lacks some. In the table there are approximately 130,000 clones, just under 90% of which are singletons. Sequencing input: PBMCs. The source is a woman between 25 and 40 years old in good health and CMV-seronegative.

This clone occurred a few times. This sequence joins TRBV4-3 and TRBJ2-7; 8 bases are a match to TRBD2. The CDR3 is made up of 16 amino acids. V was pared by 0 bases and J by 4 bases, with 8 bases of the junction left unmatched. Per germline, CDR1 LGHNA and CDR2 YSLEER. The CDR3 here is CASSQDRGGLYYEQYF. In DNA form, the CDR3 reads TGCGCCAGCAGCCAAGATCGGGGGGGGCTGTATTACGAGCAGTACTTC.

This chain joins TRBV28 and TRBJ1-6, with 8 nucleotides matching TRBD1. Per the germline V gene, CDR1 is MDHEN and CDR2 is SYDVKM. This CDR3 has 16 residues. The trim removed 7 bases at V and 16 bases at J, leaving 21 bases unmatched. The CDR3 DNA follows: TGTGCCAGCAACGAACCAGGGACAGGACCATTTTTTAGACTCCACTTT. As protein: CASNEPGTGPFFRLHF.

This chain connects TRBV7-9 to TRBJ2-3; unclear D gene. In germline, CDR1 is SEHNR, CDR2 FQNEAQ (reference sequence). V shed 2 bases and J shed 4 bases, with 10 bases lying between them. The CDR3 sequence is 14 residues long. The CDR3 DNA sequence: TGTGCCAGCAGCTTACCCGCAGAGGCAGATACGCAGTATTTT. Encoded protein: CASSLPAEADTQYF.